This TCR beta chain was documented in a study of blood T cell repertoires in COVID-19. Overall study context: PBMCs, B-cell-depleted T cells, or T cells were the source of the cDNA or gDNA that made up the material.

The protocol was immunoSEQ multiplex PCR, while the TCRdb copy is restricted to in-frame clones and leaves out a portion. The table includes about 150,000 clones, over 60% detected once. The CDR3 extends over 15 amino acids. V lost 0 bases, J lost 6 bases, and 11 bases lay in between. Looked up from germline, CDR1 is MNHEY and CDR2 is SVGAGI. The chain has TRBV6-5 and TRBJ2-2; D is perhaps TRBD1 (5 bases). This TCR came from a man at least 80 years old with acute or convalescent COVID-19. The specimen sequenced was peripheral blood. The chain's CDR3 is CASSYSQGAAGELFF. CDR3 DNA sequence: TGTGCCAGCAGTTACTCCCAGGGCGCGGCCGGGGAGCTGTTTTTT.